This TCR beta chain was profiled in a study of cytomegalovirus exposure and HLA in healthy donors. Background on the study: One earlier analysis, a look at about 179 million T cells, found more than 100 million unique TCR beta sequences.

As for this clone: Its antigen remains unknown.

The germline gives CDR1 LNHDA, CDR2 SQIVND (reference sequence). There are 16 residues in the CDR3. The V gene lost 1 base and the J gene lost 0 bases, with 13 bases spanning the gap. General study points: Association of fewer than 20,000 TCR beta sequences with HLA alleles was found at 0.05 false discovery rate in a later analysis. Most CMV-associated TCR beta chains were later found to appear HLA-restricted.

PCR primers comprised 60 Vbeta and 13 Jbeta primers. Assay: immunoSEQ multiplex PCR; the TCRdb copy retains only in-frame clones and omits some. The sample table includes 96,000 or so clones. This chain links TRBV19 with TRBJ2-7; TRBD1 might be the D (6 bases). The receptor's source is a girl under 18 in good health and CMV-seropositive. Input material: PBMCs. In nucleotides, the CDR3 is TGTGCCAGTAGTATAGGCCTTCAGGGGAGCTCCTACGAGCAGTACTTC. Translating gives CASSIGLQGSSYEQYF. Looking up the rest from reference TRBV19 and TRBJ2-7 gives the full variable domain: DGGITQSPKYLFRKEGQNVTLSCEQNLNHDAMYWYRQDPGQGLRLIYYSQIVNDFQKGDIAEGYSVSREKKESFPLTVTSAQKNPTAFYLCASSIGLQGSSYEQYFGPGTRLTVT.